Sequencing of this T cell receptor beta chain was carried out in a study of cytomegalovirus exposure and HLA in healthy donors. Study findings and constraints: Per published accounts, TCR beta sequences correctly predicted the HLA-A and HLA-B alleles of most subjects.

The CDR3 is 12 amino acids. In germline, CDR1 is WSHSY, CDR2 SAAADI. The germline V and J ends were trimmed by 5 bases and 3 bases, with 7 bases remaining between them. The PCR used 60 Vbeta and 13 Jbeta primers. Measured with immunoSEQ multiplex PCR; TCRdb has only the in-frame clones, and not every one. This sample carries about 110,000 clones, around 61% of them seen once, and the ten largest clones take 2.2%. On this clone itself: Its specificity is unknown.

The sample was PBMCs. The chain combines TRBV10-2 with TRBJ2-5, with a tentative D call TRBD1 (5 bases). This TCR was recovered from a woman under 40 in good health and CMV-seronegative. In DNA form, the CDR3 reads TGCGCCAGCAGTCCAGGGAAAGAGACCCAGTACTTC. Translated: CASSPGKETQYF.